A selection of T cell receptor beta chains follows, all from one sample in a study of blood T cell repertoires in COVID-19. Measured with immunoSEQ multiplex PCR; TCRdb has only the in-frame clones, and not every one. The table has around 63,000 clones, approximately 87% seen once. What was sequenced was peripheral blood. The receptor source for this set is a woman in her sixties or seventies with acute or convalescent COVID-19. Both conserved end residues are part of each CDR3. The order of the fields is clone size, CDR3 length, D gene, J gene, V gene, CDR3 protein, CDR3 DNA. A D gene is named only where the DNA matches it firmly. Size values are once, few and many counts, or a class for expanded clones, and some rows have none.

abundance: .; len: 14; d_gene: TRBD1; j_gene: TRBJ2-5; v_gene: TRBV7-6; CDR3aa: CASSLGGQGGAQYF; CDR3nt: TGTGCCAGCAGCTTAGGAGGACAGGGGGGTGCCCAGTACTTC
abundance: .; len: 15; d_gene: .; j_gene: TRBJ2-5; v_gene: TRBV7-9; CDR3aa: CASSLAIGREETQYF; CDR3nt: TGTGCCAGCAGCTTAGCGATCGGCAGGGAAGAGACCCAGTACTTC
abundance: .; len: 13; d_gene: .; j_gene: TRBJ2-5; v_gene: TRBV6-6; CDR3aa: CASSYGLQETQYF; CDR3nt: TGTGCCAGCAGTTACGGACTACAAGAGACCCAGTACTTC
abundance: .; len: 16; d_gene: .; j_gene: TRBJ1-5; v_gene: TRBV7-9; CDR3aa: CASSLGPGGSNQPQHF; CDR3nt: TGTGCCAGCAGCTTAGGGCCGGGAGGGAGCAATCAGCCCCAGCATTTT
abundance: .; len: 15; d_gene: TRBD1; j_gene: TRBJ2-5; v_gene: TRBV11-3; CDR3aa: CASSLDTGARETQYF; CDR3nt: TGTGCCAGCAGCTTGGACACAGGGGCTAGAGAGACCCAGTACTTC
abundance: .; len: 14; d_gene: .; j_gene: TRBJ1-6; v_gene: TRBV3-1/TRBV3-2; CDR3aa: CASSQAVRNSPLHF; CDR3nt: TGTGCCAGCAGCCAAGCTGTGAGGAATTCACCCCTCCACTTT
abundance: once; len: 16; d_gene: TRBD1; j_gene: TRBJ2-2; v_gene: TRBV6-5; CDR3aa: CASSYSGQANTGELFF; CDR3nt: TGTGCCAGCAGTTACTCGGGACAGGCGAACACCGGGGAGCTGTTTTTT
abundance: .; len: 14; d_gene: .; j_gene: TRBJ1-5; v_gene: TRBV6-2/TRBV6-3; CDR3aa: CASSPLNSNQPQHF; CDR3nt: TGTGCCAGCAGTCCACTCAATAGCAATCAGCCCCAGCATTTT
abundance: .; len: 15; d_gene: TRBD1; j_gene: TRBJ1-2; v_gene: TRBV27; CDR3aa: CASSSLTGVNYGYTF; CDR3nt: TGTGCCAGCAGTTCACTAACAGGGGTTAACTATGGCTACACCTTC
abundance: .; len: 13; d_gene: .; j_gene: TRBJ1-2; v_gene: TRBV7-8; CDR3aa: CASSLARQYGYTF; CDR3nt: TGTGCCAGCAGCTTAGCGCGGCAGTATGGCTACACCTTC
abundance: once; len: 14; d_gene: .; j_gene: TRBJ1-1; v_gene: TRBV25-1; CDR3aa: CASSEYGRSGEAFF; CDR3nt: TGTGCCAGCAGTGAATATGGGAGGTCAGGGGAAGCTTTCTTT
abundance: .; len: 14; d_gene: .; j_gene: TRBJ1-6; v_gene: TRBV5-1; CDR3aa: CASSLGDSNSPLHF; CDR3nt: TGCGCCAGCAGCTTGGGAGACAGCAATTCACCCCTCCACTTT
abundance: .; len: 15; d_gene: TRBD1; j_gene: TRBJ2-2; v_gene: TRBV5-1; CDR3aa: CASSLATGGTGELFF; CDR3nt: TGCGCCAGCAGCTTGGCTACAGGGGGTACCGGGGAGCTGTTTTTT
abundance: .; len: 17; d_gene: TRBD2; j_gene: TRBJ2-2; v_gene: TRBV20-1; CDR3aa: CSASGTSGRVNTGELFF; CDR3nt: TGCAGTGCTAGTGGGACTAGCGGAAGGGTGAACACCGGGGAGCTGTTTTTT
abundance: .; len: 13; d_gene: .; j_gene: TRBJ1-5; v_gene: TRBV9; CDR3aa: CASSVDQDQPQHF; CDR3nt: TGTGCCAGCAGCGTAGATCAGGATCAGCCCCAGCATTTT
abundance: .; len: 15; d_gene: .; j_gene: TRBJ2-4; v_gene: TRBV7-9; CDR3aa: CASTDSTKAKNIQYF; CDR3nt: TGTGCCAGCACGGACTCGACTAAAGCCAAAAACATTCAGTACTTC
abundance: .; len: 17; d_gene: TRBD2; j_gene: TRBJ2-5; v_gene: TRBV2; CDR3aa: CASSQTSGGDSGETQYF; CDR3nt: TGTGCCAGCAGCCAGACTAGCGGGGGGGACTCGGGAGAGACCCAGTACTTC
abundance: .; len: 13; d_gene: .; j_gene: TRBJ1-2; v_gene: TRBV5-1; CDR3aa: CASSTAGGNGYTF; CDR3nt: TGCGCCAGCAGCACCGCGGGGGGTAATGGCTACACCTTC
abundance: .; len: 13; d_gene: .; j_gene: TRBJ1-6; v_gene: TRBV19; CDR3aa: CASSQVGGSPLHF; CDR3nt: TGTGCCAGTAGCCAAGTAGGAGGTTCACCCCTCCACTTT
abundance: .; len: 15; d_gene: .; j_gene: TRBJ2-3; v_gene: TRBV2; CDR3aa: CASSEDLILADTQYF; CDR3nt: TGTGCCAGCAGTGAAGACCTCATCTTAGCAGATACGCAGTATTTT
abundance: .; len: 14; d_gene: .; j_gene: TRBJ1-1; v_gene: TRBV7-8; CDR3aa: CASSANRVQTEAFF; CDR3nt: TGTGCCAGCAGCGCAAACAGGGTGCAGACTGAAGCTTTCTTT
abundance: .; len: 15; d_gene: TRBD1; j_gene: TRBJ1-1; v_gene: TRBV5-1; CDR3aa: CASSLADRASTEAFF; CDR3nt: TGCGCCAGCAGCTTGGCGGACAGGGCGAGCACTGAAGCTTTCTTT
abundance: .; len: 15; d_gene: .; j_gene: TRBJ2-1; v_gene: TRBV15; CDR3aa: CATSRDYGGYNEQFF; CDR3nt: TGTGCCACCAGCAGAGATTACGGGGGATACAATGAGCAGTTCTTC
abundance: .; len: 15; d_gene: .; j_gene: TRBJ2-5; v_gene: TRBV7-3; CDR3aa: CASSLMAGPLETQYF; CDR3nt: TGTGCCAGCAGCTTAATGGCAGGGCCTCTCGAGACCCAGTACTTC
abundance: .; len: 15; d_gene: TRBD1; j_gene: TRBJ1-4; v_gene: TRBV5-1; CDR3aa: CASSFQGGGNEKLFF; CDR3nt: TGCGCCAGCAGCTTCCAGGGGGGCGGTAATGAAAAACTGTTTTTT
abundance: once; len: 17; d_gene: .; j_gene: TRBJ1-1; v_gene: TRBV2; CDR3aa: CASSLGGVSPRNTEAFF; CDR3nt: TGTGCCAGCTCCCTGGGGGGGGTCTCCCCGAGGAACACTGAAGCTTTCTTT
abundance: once; len: 13; d_gene: .; j_gene: TRBJ1-1; v_gene: TRBV6-2/TRBV6-3; CDR3aa: CASSADRDTEAFF; CDR3nt: TGTGCCAGCAGCGCAGACAGAGACACTGAAGCTTTCTTT
abundance: once; len: 15; d_gene: TRBD2; j_gene: TRBJ2-3; v_gene: TRBV28; CDR3aa: CASSLSGGGTDTQYF; CDR3nt: TGTGCCAGCAGTTTATCGGGGGGGGGCACAGATACGCAGTATTTT
abundance: .; len: 14; d_gene: .; j_gene: TRBJ1-5; v_gene: TRBV12-5; CDR3aa: CASGSQGPGQPQHF; CDR3nt: TGTGCTAGTGGTTCGCAGGGGCCGGGGCAGCCCCAGCATTTT
abundance: .; len: 14; d_gene: .; j_gene: TRBJ2-1; v_gene: TRBV4-1; CDR3aa: CASSLGTGPPEQFF; CDR3nt: TGCGCCAGCAGCCTAGGGACTGGCCCCCCTGAGCAGTTCTTC
abundance: .; len: 15; d_gene: TRBD1; j_gene: TRBJ2-4; v_gene: TRBV7-7; CDR3aa: CASIGQGASKNIQYF; CDR3nt: TGTGCCAGCATAGGACAGGGGGCCTCCAAAAACATTCAGTACTTC
abundance: .; len: 13; d_gene: .; j_gene: TRBJ2-3; v_gene: TRBV7-2; CDR3aa: CASSMRVADTQYF; CDR3nt: TGTGCCAGCAGCATGCGGGTGGCAGATACGCAGTATTTT
abundance: .; len: 16; d_gene: TRBD1; j_gene: TRBJ1-2; v_gene: TRBV5-5; CDR3aa: CASSRAVTGVNYGYTF; CDR3nt: TGTGCCAGCTCTCGAGCCGTGACAGGGGTTAACTATGGCTACACCTTC
abundance: once; len: 15; d_gene: TRBD1; j_gene: TRBJ1-3; v_gene: TRBV6-5; CDR3aa: CASSLRDRAGNTIYF; CDR3nt: TGTGCCAGCAGTCTCCGGGACAGGGCTGGAAACACCATATATTTT
abundance: .; len: 15; d_gene: .; j_gene: TRBJ2-2; v_gene: TRBV6-5; CDR3aa: CASRQPLAATGELFF; CDR3nt: TGTGCCAGCAGACAGCCCCTAGCTGCCACCGGGGAGCTGTTTTTT
abundance: .; len: 13; d_gene: TRBD1; j_gene: TRBJ1-6; v_gene: TRBV30; CDR3aa: CAWKRDRGSPLHF; CDR3nt: TGTGCCTGGAAAAGGGACAGGGGTTCACCCCTCCACTTT
abundance: once; len: 15; d_gene: .; j_gene: TRBJ1-1; v_gene: TRBV4-1; CDR3aa: CASTPGGGWNTEAFF; CDR3nt: TGCGCCAGCACCCCCGGTGGAGGCTGGAACACTGAAGCTTTCTTT